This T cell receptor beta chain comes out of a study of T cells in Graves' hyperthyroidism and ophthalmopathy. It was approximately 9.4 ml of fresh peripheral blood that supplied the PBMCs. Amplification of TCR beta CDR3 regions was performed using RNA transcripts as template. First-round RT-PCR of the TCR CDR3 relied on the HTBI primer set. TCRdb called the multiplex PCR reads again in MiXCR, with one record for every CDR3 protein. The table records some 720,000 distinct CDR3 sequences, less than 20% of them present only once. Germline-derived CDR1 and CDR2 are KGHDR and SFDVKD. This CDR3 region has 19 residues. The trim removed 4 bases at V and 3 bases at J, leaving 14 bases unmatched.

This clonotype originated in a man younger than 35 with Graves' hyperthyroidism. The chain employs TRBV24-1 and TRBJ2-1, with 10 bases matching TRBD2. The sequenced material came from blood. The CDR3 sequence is CATSESSGRHQWVYNEQFF. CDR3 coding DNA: TGTGCCACCAGTGAATCTAGCGGGAGACACCAGTGGGTCTACAATGAGCAGTTCTTC.